The 17 T cell receptor beta chains given below trace back to one sample, sequenced in a study of blood T cell repertoires in COVID-19. The repertoire was sequenced with immunoSEQ multiplex PCR; TCRdb's copy has only in-frame clones and lacks some. The top ten hold around 12% of the sample, which has 78,000 or so clones, 82% seen once. The specimen was peripheral blood. These receptors were collected from a man older than 75 with acute or convalescent COVID-19.

V is TRBV12-5 and J is TRBJ2-1; TRBD1 is a possible D gene (6 bases). V was clipped by 1 base and J by 5 bases, with 15 bases between them. This CDR3 has 16 residues. Germline assignment: CDR1 LGHNT and CDR2 FRNRAP. The CDR3 DNA reads TGTGCTAGTGGTTTGGGACGAGGACAGCCTAACAATGAGCAGTTCTTC. Translation: CASGLGRGQPNNEQFF.

This chain connects TRBV7-9 to TRBJ2-1; 7 nucleotides line up with TRBD2. This CDR3 is built from 15 residues. Trimming at V came to 5 bases and at J to 4 bases, leaving 8 bases not matched to a gene. Germline CDR1 SEHNR, CDR2 FQNEAQ (reference sequence). The DNA of the CDR3 is TGTGCCAGCAGCCGGGTTTCCGGGGGGTACAATGAGCAGTTCTTC. It translates to CASSRVSGGYNEQFF.

This chain joins TRBV19 and TRBJ1-2; TRBD1 might be the D (6 bases). Trimming pared 1 base from V and 10 bases from J, leaving 19 bases between. CDR3 length: 15 amino acids. Germline-derived CDR1 and CDR2 are LNHDA and SQIVND (reference sequence). The CDR3 spells CASSIGQVALSDYTF. The CDR3 DNA reads as TGTGCCAGTAGTATAGGACAGGTGGCCCTAAGCGACTACACCTTC. Filled out from reference TRBV19 and TRBJ1-2, the complete variable domain reads DGGITQSPKYLFRKEGQNVTLSCEQNLNHDAMYWYRQDPGQGLRLIYYSQIVNDFQKGDIAEGYSVSREKKESFPLTVTSAQKNPTAFYLCASSIGQVALSDYTFGSGTRLTVV.

This chain links TRBV5-1 with TRBJ2-5; D might be TRBD2 (7 bases). With 4 bases removed from V and 2 bases from J, the gap between germline ends came to 12 bases. The CDR3 covers 14 residues. Germline values: CDR1 SGHRS, CDR2 YFSETQ. The CDR3 DNA reads TGCGCCAGCAGCGGCGGGGGCGCACAAGAGACCCAGTACTTC. It codes for CASSGGGAQETQYF.

This chain connects TRBV20-1 to TRBJ2-7; 7 nucleotides align to TRBD1. V lost 3 bases and J lost 7; bases outside the gene matches: 9. The CDR3 has 13 residues. Germline V CDR1 and CDR2: DFQATT, SNEGSKA (reference sequence). The chain's CDR3 is CSASEGAPGEQYF. In nucleotides, the CDR3 is TGCAGTGCTAGTGAGGGGGCGCCGGGAGAGCAGTACTTC.

The chain recombines TRBV6-2 or TRBV6-3 with TRBJ1-1, with D maybe TRBD1 (5 bases). The CDR3 runs 16 residues. Trimming removed 0 bases at V and 1 base at J, with 12 bases between. Per the germline V gene, CDR1 is MNHEY and CDR2 is SVGEGT. CDR3: CASSYSTGVRNTEAFF. The CDR3 nucleotides are TGTGCCAGCAGTTACTCCACAGGTGTCAGGAACACTGAAGCTTTCTTT.

This chain links TRBV4-1 with TRBJ1-4; 8 bases fit TRBD1. V lost 4 bases and J lost 4; bases outside the gene matches: 8. Germline CDR1 reads MGHRA; CDR2 reads YSYEKL. CDR3 length equals 16 residues. The CDR3 region is CASSRDPGQVNEKLFF. The CDR3 nucleotides are TGCGCCAGCAGCCGTGATCCGGGACAGGTTAATGAAAAACTGTTTTTT.

This chain's CDR3 is CASSVTGSSYNSPLHF. In nucleotides, the CDR3 is TGTGCCAGTAGTGTGACAGGGAGCTCCTATAATTCACCCCTCCACTTT. This sequence joins TRBV19 and TRBJ1-6; TRBD1 matches at 7 bases. CDR3 length: 16 residues. In germline, CDR1 is LNHDA, CDR2 SQIVND (reference sequence). V gave up 5 bases and J gave up 0 bases; unmatched junction bases: 4.

The J gene is TRBJ2-2, the V gene TRBV5-6; 8 bases are a match to TRBD1. J lost 7 bases, V lost 0 bases, and 5 bases had no gene match. Germline CDR1 and CDR2: SGHDT and YYEEEE. The CDR3 extends over 15 amino acids. The CDR3 coding sequence is TGTGCCAGCAGCTTGGGGGCAGGGGGCTTCGGGGAGCTGTTTTTT. Its translation is CASSLGAGGFGELFF.

The gene calls are TRBV11-1 and TRBJ2-1; 12 bases agree with TRBD2. Germline V gene sequence: CDR1 SGHAT, CDR2 FQDESV (reference sequence). CDR3 length: 15 residues. The V segment lost 6 bases and the J segment 8 bases; nucleotides outside the gene matches: 8. This CDR3 is CASSHLAGGLDEQFF. The CDR3 DNA reads TGTGCCAGCAGTCATCTAGCGGGGGGGCTAGATGAGCAGTTCTTC.

The V gene is TRBV9, the J gene TRBJ2-1, with 9 bases matching TRBD2. Trimming at V came to 6 bases and at J to 7 bases, leaving 8 bases not matched to a gene. The CDR3 contains 14 residues. Germline values: CDR1 SGDLS, CDR2 YYNGEE. The CDR3 sequence: CASTRRGGPNEQFF. The CDR3 DNA reads as TGTGCCAGCACGAGGCGGGGGGGCCCGAATGAGCAGTTCTTC.

The chain links TRBV6-5 to TRBJ1-3; 7 bases line up with TRBD1. V shed 7 bases and J 8 bases; nucleotides not matched to a gene: 2. CDR3 length: 11 residues. The V gene's germline CDR1 is MNHEY and CDR2 SVGAGI. CDR3 sequence: CASTQGDTIYF. CDR3 in DNA: TGTGCCAGCACCCAGGGGGACACCATATATTTT.

This chain connects TRBV5-4 to TRBJ2-1; D may be TRBD2 (5 bases). V was clipped by 0 bases and J by 15 bases, with 16 bases between them. CDR3 size: 13 residues. CDR1 and CDR2 from the germline V gene are SGHNT and YYREEE (reference sequence). CDR3 protein: CASSLEDTGFPFF. The CDR3 region has the DNA TGTGCCAGCAGCTTGGAGGATACGGGGTTCCCGTTCTTC.

V and J are TRBV25-1 and TRBJ1-3; 7 bases map to TRBD1. The CDR3 sequence is 14 residues long. Germline values: CDR1 MGHDK, CDR2 SYGVNS. V was pared by 6 bases and J by 4 bases, with 6 bases of the junction left unmatched. Here the CDR3 reads CASSDRVEGNTIYF. CDR3 coding DNA: TGTGCCAGCAGCGACAGGGTCGAGGGAAACACCATATATTTT.

The chain uses TRBV6-5 and TRBJ1-6, with 7 positions matching TRBD1. Trimming at V came to 1 base and at J to 6 bases, leaving 6 bases not matched to a gene. The germline V gene has CDR1 MNHEY and CDR2 SVGAGI. The CDR3 contains 16 residues. The CDR3: CASSYYGGTVNSPLHF. In nucleotides, the CDR3 is TGTGCCAGCAGTTACTATGGCGGGACAGTTAATTCACCCCTCCACTTT.

The chain employs TRBV6-1 and TRBJ1-2, with D perhaps matching TRBD1 (6 bases). The CDR3 runs 15 residues. CDR1 and CDR2 from the germline V gene are MNHNS and SASEGT. The V and J ends lost 3 bases and 8 bases respectively, with 19 bases between them. The CDR3 region is CASSEQPGADLGYTF. CDR3 coding DNA: TGTGCCAGCAGTGAGCAACCAGGGGCCGACTTAGGCTACACCTTC.

This clone was counted only a few times. One end of the junction does not line up with germline, which may come from a read error. CDR3 coding DNA: TGTGCTAGCAGCTTAGATTGGACAGGCTACAATTCACCCCTCCACTTT. It encodes CASSLDWTGYNSPLHF. The chain links TRBV7-7 to TRBJ1-6, with 7 bases that match TRBD1. The length of the CDR3 is 16 residues. Germline values: CDR1 SSHAT, CDR2 FNYEAQ (reference sequence).